This T cell receptor beta chain was identified during a study of cytomegalovirus exposure and HLA in healthy donors. For the study at large: Sequencing of 150 million to 200 million T cells in an earlier analysis found around 100 million unique TCR beta sequences. The study's findings and limits: Presence/absence analyses assumed roughly uniform sequencing depth across donors. The Asian-associated ancestry cluster reportedly had fewer N-insertions than the approximately 700-donor mean in a later analysis. Clonal expansion, a later analysis showed, was greater in HLA-associated TCR beta chains than in equally common others.

Germline assignment: CDR1 MNHNS and CDR2 SASEGT. Trimming took 5 bases from V and 4 from J; bases not matched to a gene: 5. The CDR3 has 15 amino acids. PCR employed 60 Vbeta and 13 Jbeta primers. Using immunoSEQ multiplex PCR, the repertoire was profiled, and TCRdb retains in-frame clones only, with some absent. The sample consists of around 130,000 clones, around 80% of them appearing once. As concerns this clone: Its specificity is unknown.

Sequencing was done on a sample of PBMCs. The chain joins TRBV6-1 to TRBJ2-6, with TRBD1 matching over 7 bases. This sequence originates from a man between 25 and 39 years old in good health and CMV-seronegative. The CDR3 protein is CASSPGQEGANVLTF. In DNA, the CDR3 is TGTGCCAGCAGTCCCGGACAGGAGGGGGCCAACGTCCTGACTTTC.